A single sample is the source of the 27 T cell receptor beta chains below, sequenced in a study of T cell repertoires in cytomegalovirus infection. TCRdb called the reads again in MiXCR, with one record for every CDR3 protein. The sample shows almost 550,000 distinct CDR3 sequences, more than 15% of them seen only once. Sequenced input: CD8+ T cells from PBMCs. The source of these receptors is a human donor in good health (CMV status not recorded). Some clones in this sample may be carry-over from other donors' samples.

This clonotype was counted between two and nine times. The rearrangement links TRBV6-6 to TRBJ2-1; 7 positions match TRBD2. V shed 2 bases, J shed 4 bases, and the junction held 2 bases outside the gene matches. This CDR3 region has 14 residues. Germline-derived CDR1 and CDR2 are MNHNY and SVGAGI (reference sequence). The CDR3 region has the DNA TGTGCCAGCAGTTACGGGGGGGAGTACAATGAGCAGTTCTTC. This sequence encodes CASSYGGEYNEQFF.

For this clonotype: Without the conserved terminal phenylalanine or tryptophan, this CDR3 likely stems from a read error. The CDR3 DNA reads as TGTGCCAGCAGGGACTTAGCTAACTATGGCTACACCCTC. Encoded protein: CASRDLANYGYTL. The chain couples TRBV27 to TRBJ1-2; D is undetermined. The germline V gene encodes CDR1 MNHEY and CDR2 SMNVEV (reference sequence). Trimming left V 6 bases short and J 0 bases short, with 8 bases between. The CDR3 has 13 residues.

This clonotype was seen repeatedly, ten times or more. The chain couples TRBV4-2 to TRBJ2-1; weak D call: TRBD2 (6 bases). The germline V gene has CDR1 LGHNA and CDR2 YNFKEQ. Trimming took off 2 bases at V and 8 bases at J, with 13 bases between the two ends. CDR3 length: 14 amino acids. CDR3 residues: CASSQRGGRDEQFF. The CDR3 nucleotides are TGTGCCAGCAGCCAACGAGGAGGGCGGGATGAGCAGTTCTTC.

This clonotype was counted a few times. The CDR3 sequence is CASGFGPGSNEQFF. The DNA for the CDR3 is TGTGCTAGTGGTTTTGGGCCAGGGAGCAATGAGCAGTTCTTC. The chain carries TRBV12-5 and TRBJ2-1; tentatively, D is TRBD1 or TRBD2 (5 bases each). The germline gives CDR1 LGHNT, CDR2 FRNRAP. V lost 3 bases and J lost 6, with 12 bases in between. The CDR3 loop spans 14 amino acids.

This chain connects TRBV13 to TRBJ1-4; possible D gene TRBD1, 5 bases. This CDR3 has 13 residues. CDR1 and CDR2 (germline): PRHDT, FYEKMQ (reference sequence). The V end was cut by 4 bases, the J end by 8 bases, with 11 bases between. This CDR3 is CASSSGTEEKLFF. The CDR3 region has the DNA TGTGCCAGCAGCTCCGGGACCGAAGAAAAACTGTTTTTT.

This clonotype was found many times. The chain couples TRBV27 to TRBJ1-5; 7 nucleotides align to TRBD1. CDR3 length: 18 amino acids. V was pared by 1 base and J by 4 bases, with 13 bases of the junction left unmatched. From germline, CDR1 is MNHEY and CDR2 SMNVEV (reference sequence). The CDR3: CASSLWRPRQGENQPQHF. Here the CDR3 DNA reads TGTGCCAGCAGTTTATGGAGACCGCGACAGGGAGAAAATCAGCCCCAGCATTTT.

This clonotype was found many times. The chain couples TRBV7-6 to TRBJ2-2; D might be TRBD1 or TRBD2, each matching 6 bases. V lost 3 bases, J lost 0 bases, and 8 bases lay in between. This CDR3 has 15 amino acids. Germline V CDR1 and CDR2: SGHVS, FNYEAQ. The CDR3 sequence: CASSLGGSNTGELFF. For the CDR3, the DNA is TGTGCCAGCAGCTTGGGGGGCTCGAACACCGGGGAGCTGTTTTTT.

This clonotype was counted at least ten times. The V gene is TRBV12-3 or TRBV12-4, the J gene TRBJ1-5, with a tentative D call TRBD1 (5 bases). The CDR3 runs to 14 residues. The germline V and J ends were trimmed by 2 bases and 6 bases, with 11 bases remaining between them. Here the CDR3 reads CASSLRRGGQPQHF. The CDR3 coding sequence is TGTGCCAGCAGTTTAAGGAGGGGTGGTCAGCCCCAGCATTTT.

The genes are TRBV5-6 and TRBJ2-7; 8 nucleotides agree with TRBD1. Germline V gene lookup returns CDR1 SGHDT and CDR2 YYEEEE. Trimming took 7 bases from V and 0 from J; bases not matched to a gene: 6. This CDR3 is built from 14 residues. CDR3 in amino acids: CASGTGARSYEQYF. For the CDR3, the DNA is TGTGCCAGCGGGACAGGTGCGCGCTCCTACGAGCAGTACTTC.

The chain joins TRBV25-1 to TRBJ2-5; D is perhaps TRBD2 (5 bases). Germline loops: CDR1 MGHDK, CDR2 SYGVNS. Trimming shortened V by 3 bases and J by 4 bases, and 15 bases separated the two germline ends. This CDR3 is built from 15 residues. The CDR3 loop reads CASSDGVPRGETQYF. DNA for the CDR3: TGTGCCAGCAGTGACGGGGTGCCCCGAGGAGAGACCCAGTACTTC.

CDR3 sequence: CASSLIGGGAAGELFF. CDR3 DNA sequence: TGTGCCAGCAGCTTAATTGGCGGGGGGGCCGCCGGGGAGCTGTTTTTT. This rearrangement joins TRBV11-2 to TRBJ2-2, with TRBD2 matching over 9 bases. The CDR3 consists of 16 residues. CDR1 is SGHAT, CDR2 FQNNGV, per germline. The J segment lost 6 bases and the V segment lost 2 bases, leaving 7 bases of the junction unmatched.

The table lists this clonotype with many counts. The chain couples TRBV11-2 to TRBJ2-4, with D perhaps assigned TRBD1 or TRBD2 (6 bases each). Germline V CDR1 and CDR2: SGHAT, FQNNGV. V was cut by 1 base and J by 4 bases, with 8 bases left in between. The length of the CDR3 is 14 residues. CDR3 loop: CASSLGGGKNIQYF. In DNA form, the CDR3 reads TGTGCCAGCAGCTTAGGAGGGGGGAAAAACATTCAGTACTTC.

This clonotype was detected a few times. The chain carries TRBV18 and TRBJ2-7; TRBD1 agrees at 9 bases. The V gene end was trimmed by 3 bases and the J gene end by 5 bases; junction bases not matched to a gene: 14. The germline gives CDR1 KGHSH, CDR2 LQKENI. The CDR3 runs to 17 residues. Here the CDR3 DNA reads TGTGCCAGCTCACCCCCCTTTCGGACAGGGGCGGGCCACGAGCAGTACTTC. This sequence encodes CASSPPFRTGAGHEQYF.

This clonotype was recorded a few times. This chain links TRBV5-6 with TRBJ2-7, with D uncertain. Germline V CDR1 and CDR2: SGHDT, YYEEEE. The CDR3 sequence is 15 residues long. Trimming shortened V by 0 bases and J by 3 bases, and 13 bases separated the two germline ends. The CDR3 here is CASSLALQESYEQYF. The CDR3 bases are TGTGCCAGCAGCTTGGCCTTGCAAGAGAGCTACGAGCAGTACTTC.

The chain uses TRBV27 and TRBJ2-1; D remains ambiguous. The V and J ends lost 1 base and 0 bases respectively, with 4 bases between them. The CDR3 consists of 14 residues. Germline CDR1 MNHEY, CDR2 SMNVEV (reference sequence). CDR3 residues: CASSLFGSYNEQFF. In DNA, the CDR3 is TGTGCCAGCAGTTTATTCGGCTCCTACAATGAGCAGTTCTTC.

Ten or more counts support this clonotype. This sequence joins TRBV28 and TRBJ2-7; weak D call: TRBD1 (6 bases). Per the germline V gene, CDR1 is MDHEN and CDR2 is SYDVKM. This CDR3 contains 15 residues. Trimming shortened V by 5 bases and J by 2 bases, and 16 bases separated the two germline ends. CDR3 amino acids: CASSSNRDMTYEQYF. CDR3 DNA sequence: TGTGCCAGCAGTAGTAATCGGGACATGACCTACGAGCAGTACTTC. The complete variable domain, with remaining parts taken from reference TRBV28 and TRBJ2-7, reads DVKVTQSSRYLVKRTGEKVFLECVQDMDHENMFWYRQDPGLGLRLIYFSYDVKMKEKGDIPEGYSVSREKKERFSLILESASTNQTSMYLCASSSNRDMTYEQYFGPGTRLTVT.

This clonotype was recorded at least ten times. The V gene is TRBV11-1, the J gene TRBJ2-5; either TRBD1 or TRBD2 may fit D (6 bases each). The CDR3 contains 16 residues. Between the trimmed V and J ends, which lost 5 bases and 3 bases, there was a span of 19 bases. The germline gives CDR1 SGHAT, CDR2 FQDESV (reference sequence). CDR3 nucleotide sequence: TGTGCCAGCAGCGCCTTTTGGAAGGGGGGAGAAGAGACCCAGTACTTC. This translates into CASSAFWKGGEETQYF.

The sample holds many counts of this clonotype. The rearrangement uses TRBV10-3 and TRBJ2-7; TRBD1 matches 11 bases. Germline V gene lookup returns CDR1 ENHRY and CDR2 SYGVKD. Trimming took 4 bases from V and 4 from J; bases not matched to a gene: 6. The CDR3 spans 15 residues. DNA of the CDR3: TGTGCCATCAGTGCCCCCGGGACAGGGGGTTACGAGCAGTACTTC. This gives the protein CAISAPGTGGYEQYF.

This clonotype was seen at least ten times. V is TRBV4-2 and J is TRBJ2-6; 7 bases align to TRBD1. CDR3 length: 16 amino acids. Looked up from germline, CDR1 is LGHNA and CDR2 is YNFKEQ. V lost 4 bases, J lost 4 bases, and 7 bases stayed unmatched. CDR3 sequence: CASSRSGGAGANVLTF. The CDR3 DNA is TGTGCCAGCAGCCGCTCAGGGGGTGCAGGGGCCAACGTCCTGACTTTC.

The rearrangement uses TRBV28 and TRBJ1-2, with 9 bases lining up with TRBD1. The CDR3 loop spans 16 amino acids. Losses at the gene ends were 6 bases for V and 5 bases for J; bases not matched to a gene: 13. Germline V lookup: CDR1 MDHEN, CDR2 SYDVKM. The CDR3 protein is CASSPHSGTGPYGYTF. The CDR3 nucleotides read TGTGCCAGCAGCCCCCACTCAGGGACAGGGCCATATGGCTACACCTTC.

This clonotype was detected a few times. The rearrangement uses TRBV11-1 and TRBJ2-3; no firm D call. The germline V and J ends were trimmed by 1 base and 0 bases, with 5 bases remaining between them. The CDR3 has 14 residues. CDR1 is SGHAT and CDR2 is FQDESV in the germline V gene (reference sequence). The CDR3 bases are TGTGCCAGCAGCTTAGAGGTTAGCACAGATACGCAGTATTTT. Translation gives CASSLEVSTDTQYF.

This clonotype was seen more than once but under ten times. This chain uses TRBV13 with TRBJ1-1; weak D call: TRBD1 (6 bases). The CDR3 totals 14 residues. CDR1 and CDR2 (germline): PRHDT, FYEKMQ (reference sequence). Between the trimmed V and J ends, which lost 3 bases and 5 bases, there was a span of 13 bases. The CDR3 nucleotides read TGTGCCAGCAGCTTTCAGGGGTTAGGGACTGAAGCTTTCTTT. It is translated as CASSFQGLGTEAFF.

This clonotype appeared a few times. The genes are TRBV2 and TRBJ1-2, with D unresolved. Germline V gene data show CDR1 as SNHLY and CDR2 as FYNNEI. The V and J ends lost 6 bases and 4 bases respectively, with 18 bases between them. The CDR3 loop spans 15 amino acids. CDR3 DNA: TGTGCCAGCAGCGTTAGACAAGTACCTTTCTATGGCTACACCTTC. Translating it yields CASSVRQVPFYGYTF.

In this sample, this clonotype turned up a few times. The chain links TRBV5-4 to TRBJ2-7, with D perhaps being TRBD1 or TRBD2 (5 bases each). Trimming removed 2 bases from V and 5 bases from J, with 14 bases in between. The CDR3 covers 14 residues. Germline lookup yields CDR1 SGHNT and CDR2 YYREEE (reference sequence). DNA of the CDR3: TGTGCCAGCAGCTTAGAGAGGGGTACAAACGAGCAGTACTTC. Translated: CASSLERGTNEQYF. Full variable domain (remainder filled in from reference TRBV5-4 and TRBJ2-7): ETGVTQSPTHLIKTRGQQVTLRCSSQSGHNTVSWYQQALGQGPQFIFQYYREEENGRGNFPPRFSGLQFPNYSSELNVNALELDDSALYLCASSLERGTNEQYFGPGTRLTVT.

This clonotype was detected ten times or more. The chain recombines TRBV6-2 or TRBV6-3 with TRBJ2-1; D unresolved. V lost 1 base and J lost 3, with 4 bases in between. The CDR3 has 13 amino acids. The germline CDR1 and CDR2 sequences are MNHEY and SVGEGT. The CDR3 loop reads CASSYFDYNEQFF. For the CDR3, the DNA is TGTGCCAGCAGTTACTTCGACTACAATGAGCAGTTCTTC.

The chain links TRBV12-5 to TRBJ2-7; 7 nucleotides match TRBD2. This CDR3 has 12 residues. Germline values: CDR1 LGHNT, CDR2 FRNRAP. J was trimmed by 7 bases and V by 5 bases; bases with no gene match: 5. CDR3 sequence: CASGPGEGEQYF. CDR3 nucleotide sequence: TGTGCTAGTGGTCCGGGGGAGGGTGAGCAGTACTTC. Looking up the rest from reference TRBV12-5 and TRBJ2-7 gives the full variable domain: DARVTQTPRHKVTEMGQEVTMRCQPILGHNTVFWYRQTMMQGLELLAYFRNRAPLDDSGMPKDRFSAEMPDATLATLKIQPSEPRDSAVYFCASGPGEGEQYFGPGTRLTVT.

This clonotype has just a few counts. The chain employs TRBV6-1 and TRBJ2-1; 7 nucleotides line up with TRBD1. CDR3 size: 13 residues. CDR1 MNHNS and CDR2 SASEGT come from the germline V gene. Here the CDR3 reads CAIPGQSYNEQFF. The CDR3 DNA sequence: TGTGCTATCCCGGGACAGAGCTACAATGAGCAGTTCTTC.